The rows below give T cell receptor beta chains drawn from one sample of a study of blood T cell repertoires in COVID-19. The data were produced by immunoSEQ multiplex PCR, yet TCRdb's version contains in-frame clones alone and is incomplete. The sample comprises roughly 300,000 clones, around 89% of which are singletons, and 5% to 7% rests with the top ten. Material for sequencing was peripheral blood. All receptors come from a man aged 18 to 29 who had recovered from COVID-19. CDR3s leave out the opening cysteine and the closing phenylalanine or tryptophan.

j_call cdr3_length v_call cdr3_aa
TRBJ2-5 11 TRBV12-5 ASGWTVQETQY
TRBJ2-3 11 TRBV24-1 ATSNLATDTQY
TRBJ2-2 14 TRBV6-5 ASSYVYRGSTGELF
TRBJ1-2 12 TRBV19 ASGNKDRNYGYT
TRBJ2-3 13 TRBV5-5 ASRKRTGLTDTQY
TRBJ1-1 13 TRBV2 ASSETQYLEAEAF
TRBJ1-4 9 TRBV10-3 ATGQEEKLF
TRBJ1-1 12 TRBV2 ASSEAGTGMTAF
TRBJ1-2 12 TRBV5-4 ASSRQGTNYGYT
TRBJ2-1 14 TRBV4-1 ASSQDPGGTGNEQF
TRBJ2-5 13 TRBV5-4 ASSSPWTGQETQY
TRBJ1-2 12 TRBV6-5 ASSYRDRGYGYT
TRBJ1-2 9 TRBV5-8 ASRDSPGYT
TRBJ2-7 12 TRBV15 ATSSGRGIDEQY
TRBJ2-7 16 TRBV18 ASSPRPVPGTGDLEQY
TRBJ1-5 10 TRBV19 ASKEGNQPQH
TRBJ1-1 13 TRBV9 ASSVVPQGNTEAF
TRBJ1-2 13 TRBV10-3 ASRDRVGGDYGYT
TRBJ1-1 9 TRBV25-1 ASSDGTEAF
TRBJ1-1 11 TRBV7-2 ASSSSMNTEAF